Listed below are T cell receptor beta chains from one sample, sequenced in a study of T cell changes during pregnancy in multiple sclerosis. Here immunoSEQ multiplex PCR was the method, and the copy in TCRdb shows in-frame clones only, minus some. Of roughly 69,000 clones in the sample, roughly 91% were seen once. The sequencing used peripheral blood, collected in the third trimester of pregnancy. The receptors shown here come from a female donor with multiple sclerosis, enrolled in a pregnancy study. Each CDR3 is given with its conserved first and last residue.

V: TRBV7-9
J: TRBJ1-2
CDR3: CASSSTSHPNYGYTF

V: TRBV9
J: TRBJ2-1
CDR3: CASSVEASGGGPNEQFF

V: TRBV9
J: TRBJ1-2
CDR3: CASSLNYGYTF

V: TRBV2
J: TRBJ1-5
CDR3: CAAADRAHQPQHF

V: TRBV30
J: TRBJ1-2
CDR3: CAWKGQGHGYTF

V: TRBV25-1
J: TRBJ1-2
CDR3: CASSPFQGANYGYTF

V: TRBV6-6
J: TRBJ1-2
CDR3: CASTPAGTGGYTF

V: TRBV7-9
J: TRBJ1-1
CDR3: CASSLAPQGTNTEAFF

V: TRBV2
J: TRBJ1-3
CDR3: CASSERATVSGNTIYF

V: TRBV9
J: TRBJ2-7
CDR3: CASSVYGTGGGEQYF

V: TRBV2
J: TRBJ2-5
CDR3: CASSYRGVEETQYF

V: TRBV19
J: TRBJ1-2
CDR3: CASSNRAAYGYTF